The present entry profiles one T cell receptor (beta chain) with its context. These data are taken from a study of blood T cell repertoires in COVID-19. The overall study: The samples span acute and convalescent COVID-19 from the United States, Italy and Spain. T cells, B-cell-depleted T cells, or PBMCs provided the cDNA or gDNA that served as material.

As processed by the authors: The assay estimated nucleated cells by amplifying reference gene primers. Profiled with immunoSEQ multiplex PCR; TCRdb holds only in-frame clones, not every one. Clonal size and the V and J genes are those of that table, whereas D and trimming came from the DNA. The sample lists under 350,000 clones; approximately 83% were seen once. Participants' own reports of clinical history determined their cohort assignment. With 2 bases removed from V and 4 bases from J, the gap between germline ends came to 15 bases. The CDR3 extends over 16 amino acids. Germline V gene lookup returns CDR1 LGHNA and CDR2 YNFKEQ.

J is TRBJ1-3 and V is TRBV4-2, with D perhaps TRBD1 (5 bases). This clonotype was sampled from a woman aged 35 to 49 with acute COVID-19. Sequenced: PBMCs or T cells enriched from blood (not recorded which). CDR3: CASSQTGVSQGNTIYF. In DNA, the CDR3 is TGTGCCAGCAGCCAAACAGGCGTTTCTCAGGGAAACACCATATATTTT.